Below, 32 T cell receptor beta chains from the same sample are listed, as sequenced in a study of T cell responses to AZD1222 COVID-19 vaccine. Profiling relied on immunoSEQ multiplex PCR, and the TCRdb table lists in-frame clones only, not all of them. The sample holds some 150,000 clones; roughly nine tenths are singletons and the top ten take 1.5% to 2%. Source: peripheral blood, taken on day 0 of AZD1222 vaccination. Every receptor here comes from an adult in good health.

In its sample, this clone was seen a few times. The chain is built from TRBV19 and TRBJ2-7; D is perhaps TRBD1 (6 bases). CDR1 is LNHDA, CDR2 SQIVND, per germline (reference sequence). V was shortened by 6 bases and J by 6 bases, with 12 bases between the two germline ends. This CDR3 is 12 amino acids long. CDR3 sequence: CASSQGFGEQYF. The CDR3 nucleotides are TGTGCCAGTAGCCAGGGGTTCGGCGAGCAGTACTTC.

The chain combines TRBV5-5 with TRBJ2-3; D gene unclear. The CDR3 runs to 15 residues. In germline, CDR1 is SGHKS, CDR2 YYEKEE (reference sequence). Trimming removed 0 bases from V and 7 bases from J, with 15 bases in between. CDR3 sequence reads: CASSLGQTGIYTQYF. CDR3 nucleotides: TGTGCCAGCAGCTTGGGCCAGACGGGCATATATACGCAGTATTTT. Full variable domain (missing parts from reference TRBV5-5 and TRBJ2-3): DAGVTQSPTHLIKTRGQQVTLRCSPISGHKSVSWYQQVLGQGPQFIFQYYEKEERGRGNFPDRFSARQFPNYSSELNVNALLLGDSALYLCASSLGQTGIYTQYFGPGTRLTVL.

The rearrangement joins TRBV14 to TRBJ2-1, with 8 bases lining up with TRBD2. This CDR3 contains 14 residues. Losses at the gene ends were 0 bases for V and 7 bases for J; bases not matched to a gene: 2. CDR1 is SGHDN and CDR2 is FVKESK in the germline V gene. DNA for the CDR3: TGTGCCAGCAGCCAAGACAGCGGGAGTAATGAGCAGTTCTTC. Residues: CASSQDSGSNEQFF.

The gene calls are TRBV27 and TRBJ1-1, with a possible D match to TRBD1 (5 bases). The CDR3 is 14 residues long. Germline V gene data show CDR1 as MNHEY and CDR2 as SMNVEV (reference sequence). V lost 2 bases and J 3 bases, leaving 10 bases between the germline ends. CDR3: CASSLPGLDTEAFF. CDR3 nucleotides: TGTGCCAGCAGTTTACCAGGGTTGGACACTGAAGCTTTCTTT.

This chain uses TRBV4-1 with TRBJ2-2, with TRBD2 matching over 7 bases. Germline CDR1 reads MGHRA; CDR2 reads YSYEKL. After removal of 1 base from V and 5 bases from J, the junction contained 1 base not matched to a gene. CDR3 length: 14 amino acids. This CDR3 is CASSQGLATGELFF. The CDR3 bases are TGCGCCAGCAGCCAAGGACTAGCAACCGGGGAGCTGTTTTTT.

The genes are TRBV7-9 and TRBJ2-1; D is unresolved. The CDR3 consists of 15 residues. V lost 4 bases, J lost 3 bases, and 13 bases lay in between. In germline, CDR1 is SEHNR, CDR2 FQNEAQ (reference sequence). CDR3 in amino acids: CASSSAGRIYNEQFF. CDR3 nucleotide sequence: TGTGCCAGCAGCTCGGCCGGGCGGATCTACAATGAGCAGTTCTTC.

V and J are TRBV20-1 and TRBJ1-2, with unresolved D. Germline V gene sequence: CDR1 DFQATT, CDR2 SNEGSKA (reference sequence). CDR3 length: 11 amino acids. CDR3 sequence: CGEVTNYGYTF. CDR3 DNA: TGCGGGGAGGTTACTAACTATGGCTACACCTTC.

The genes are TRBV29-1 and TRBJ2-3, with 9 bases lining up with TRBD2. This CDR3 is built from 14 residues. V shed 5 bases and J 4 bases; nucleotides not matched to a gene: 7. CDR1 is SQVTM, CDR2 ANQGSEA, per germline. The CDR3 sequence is CSVLLAGMADTQYF. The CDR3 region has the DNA TGCAGCGTTCTTCTAGCGGGAATGGCAGATACGCAGTATTTT.

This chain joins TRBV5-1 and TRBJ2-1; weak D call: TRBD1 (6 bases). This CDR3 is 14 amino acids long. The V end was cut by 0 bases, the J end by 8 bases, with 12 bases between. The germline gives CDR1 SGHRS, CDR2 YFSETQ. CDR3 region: CASSLDRADHEQFF. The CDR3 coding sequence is TGCGCCAGCAGCTTGGACAGGGCGGATCATGAGCAGTTCTTC.

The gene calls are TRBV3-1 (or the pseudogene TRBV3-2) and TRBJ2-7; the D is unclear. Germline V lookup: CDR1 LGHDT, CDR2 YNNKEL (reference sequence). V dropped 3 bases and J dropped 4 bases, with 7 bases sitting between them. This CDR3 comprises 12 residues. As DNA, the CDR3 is TGTGCCAGCAGCCAGCTTAAGTACGAGCAGTACTTC. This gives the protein CASSQLKYEQYF.

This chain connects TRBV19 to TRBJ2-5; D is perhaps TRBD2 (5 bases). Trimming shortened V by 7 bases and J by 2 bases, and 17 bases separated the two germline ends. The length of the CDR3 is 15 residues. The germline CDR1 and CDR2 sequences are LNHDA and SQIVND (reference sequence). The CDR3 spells CASKKGPGFQETQYF. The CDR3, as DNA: TGTGCCAGTAAAAAAGGCCCGGGGTTTCAAGAGACCCAGTACTTC.

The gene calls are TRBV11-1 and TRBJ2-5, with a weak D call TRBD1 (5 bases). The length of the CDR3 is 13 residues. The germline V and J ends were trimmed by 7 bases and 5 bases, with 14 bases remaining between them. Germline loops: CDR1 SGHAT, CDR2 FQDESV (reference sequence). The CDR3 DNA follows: TGTGCCAGCACGAAGGGGCTTTTTGAGACCCAGTACTTC. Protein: CASTKGLFETQYF.

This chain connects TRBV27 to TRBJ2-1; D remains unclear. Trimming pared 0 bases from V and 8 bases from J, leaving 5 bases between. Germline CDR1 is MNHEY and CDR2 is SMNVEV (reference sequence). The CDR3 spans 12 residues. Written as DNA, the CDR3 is TGTGCCAGCAGTTTATCGGGGTATGAGCAGTTCTTC. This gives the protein CASSLSGYEQFF.

In nucleotides, the CDR3 is TGCGCCAGCAGCTTGGCGTCTAACACTGAAGCTTTCTTT. Its protein product is CASSLASNTEAFF. The rearrangement joins TRBV5-1 to TRBJ1-1; D ambiguous. V lost 0 bases, J lost 2 bases, and 5 bases lay in between. Germline V gene sequence: CDR1 SGHRS, CDR2 YFSETQ. The CDR3 has 13 residues.

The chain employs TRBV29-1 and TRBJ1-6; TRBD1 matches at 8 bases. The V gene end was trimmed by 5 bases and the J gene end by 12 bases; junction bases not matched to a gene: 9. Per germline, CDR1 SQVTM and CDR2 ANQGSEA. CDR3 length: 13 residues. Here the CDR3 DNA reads TGCAGCGTTTCTCCGGGACAGGAGGGACCCCTCCACTTT. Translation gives CSVSPGQEGPLHF.

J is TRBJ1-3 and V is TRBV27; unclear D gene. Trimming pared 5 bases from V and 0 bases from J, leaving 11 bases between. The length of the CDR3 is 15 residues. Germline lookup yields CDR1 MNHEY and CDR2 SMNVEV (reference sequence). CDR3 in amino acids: CASSTGPSSGNTIYF. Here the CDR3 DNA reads TGTGCCAGCAGTACGGGCCCTTCCTCTGGAAACACCATATATTTT.

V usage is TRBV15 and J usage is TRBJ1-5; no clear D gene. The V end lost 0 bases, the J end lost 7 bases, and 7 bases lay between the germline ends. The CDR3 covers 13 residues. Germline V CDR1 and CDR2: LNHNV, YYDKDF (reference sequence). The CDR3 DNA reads TGTGCCACCAGCAGAGATCCCCCCCAGCCCCAGCATTTT. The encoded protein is CATSRDPPQPQHF.

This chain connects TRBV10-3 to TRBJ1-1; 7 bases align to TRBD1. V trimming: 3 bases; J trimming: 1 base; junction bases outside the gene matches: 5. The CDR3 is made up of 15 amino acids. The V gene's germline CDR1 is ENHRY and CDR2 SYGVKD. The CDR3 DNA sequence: TGTGCCATCAGTGAAACGGGACAGCCGAACACTGAAGCTTTCTTT. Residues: CAISETGQPNTEAFF.

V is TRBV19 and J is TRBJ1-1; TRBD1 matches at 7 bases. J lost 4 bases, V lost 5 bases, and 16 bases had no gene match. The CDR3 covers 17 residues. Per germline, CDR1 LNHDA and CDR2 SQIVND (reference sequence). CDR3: CASSPRDREVGSTEAFF. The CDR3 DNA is TGTGCCAGTAGTCCAAGAGACAGGGAAGTCGGAAGCACTGAAGCTTTCTTT.

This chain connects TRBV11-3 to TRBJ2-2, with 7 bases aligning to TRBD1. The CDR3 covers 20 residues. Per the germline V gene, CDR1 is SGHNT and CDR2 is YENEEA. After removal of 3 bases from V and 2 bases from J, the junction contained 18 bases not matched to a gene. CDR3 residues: CASSLSAPPTGSRNTGELFF. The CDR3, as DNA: TGTGCCAGCAGCTTGTCGGCCCCACCGACAGGGAGCCGTAACACCGGGGAGCTGTTTTTT.

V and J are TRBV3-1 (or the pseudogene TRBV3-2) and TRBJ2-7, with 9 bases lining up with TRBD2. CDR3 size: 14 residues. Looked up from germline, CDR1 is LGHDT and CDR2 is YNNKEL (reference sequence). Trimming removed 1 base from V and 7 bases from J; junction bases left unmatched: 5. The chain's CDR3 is CASSQGGSGREQYF. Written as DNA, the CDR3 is TGTGCCAGCAGCCAAGGTGGTAGCGGGAGAGAGCAGTACTTC.

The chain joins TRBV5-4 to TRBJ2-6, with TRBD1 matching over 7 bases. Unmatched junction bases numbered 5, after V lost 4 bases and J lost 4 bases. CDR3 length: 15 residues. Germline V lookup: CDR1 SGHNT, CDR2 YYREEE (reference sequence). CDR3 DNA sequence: TGTGCCAGCAGCCCGCCAGGGGGAGGGGCCAACGTCCTGACTTTC. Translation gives CASSPPGGGANVLTF. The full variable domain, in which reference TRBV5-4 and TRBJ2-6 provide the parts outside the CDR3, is ETGVTQSPTHLIKTRGQQVTLRCSSQSGHNTVSWYQQALGQGPQFIFQYYREEENGRGNFPPRFSGLQFPNYSSELNVNALELDDSALYLCASSPPGGGANVLTFGAGSRLTVL.

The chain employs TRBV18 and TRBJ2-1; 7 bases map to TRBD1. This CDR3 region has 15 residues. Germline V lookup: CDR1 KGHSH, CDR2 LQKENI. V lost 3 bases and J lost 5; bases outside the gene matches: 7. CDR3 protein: CASSPYIDRDNEQFF. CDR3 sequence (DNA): TGTGCCAGCTCACCTTATATCGACAGGGACAATGAGCAGTTCTTC.

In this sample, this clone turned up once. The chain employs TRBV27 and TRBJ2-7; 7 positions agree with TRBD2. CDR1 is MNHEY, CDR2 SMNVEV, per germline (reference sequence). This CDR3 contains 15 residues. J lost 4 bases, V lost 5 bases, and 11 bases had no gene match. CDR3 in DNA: TGTGCCAGCAGTGCCCTGGCGGGAGTATCATACGAGCAGTACTTC. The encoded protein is CASSALAGVSYEQYF.

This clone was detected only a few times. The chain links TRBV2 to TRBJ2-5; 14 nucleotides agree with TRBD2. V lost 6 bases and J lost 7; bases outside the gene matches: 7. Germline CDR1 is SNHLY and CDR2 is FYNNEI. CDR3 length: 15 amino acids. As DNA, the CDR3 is TGTGCCAGCAGGACCGGGACTAGCGGGAGCGGGACCCAGTACTTC. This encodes CASRTGTSGSGTQYF.

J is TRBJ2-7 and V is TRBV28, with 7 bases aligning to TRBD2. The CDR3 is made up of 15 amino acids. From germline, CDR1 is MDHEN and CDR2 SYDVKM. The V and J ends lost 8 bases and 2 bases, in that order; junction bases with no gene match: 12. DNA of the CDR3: TGTGCCAGCGCCCCCGGCGGACTAGGTGCCTACGAGCAGTACTTC. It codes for CASAPGGLGAYEQYF.

The CDR3 coding sequence is TGCGCCAGCAGCCAAGATTGGGGCAGCCCTAATGAAAAACTGTTTTTT. Its protein product is CASSQDWGSPNEKLFF. The chain is built from TRBV4-1 and TRBJ1-4, with D maybe TRBD1 (5 bases). CDR1 is MGHRA, CDR2 YSYEKL, per germline. The length of the CDR3 is 16 residues. V lost 0 bases to trimming and J lost 3 bases, with 11 bases between them.

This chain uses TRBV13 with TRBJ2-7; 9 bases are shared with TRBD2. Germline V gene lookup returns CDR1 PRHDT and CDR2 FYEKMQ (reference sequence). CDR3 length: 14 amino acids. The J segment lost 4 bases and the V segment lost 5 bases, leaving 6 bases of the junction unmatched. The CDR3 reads CASSRGLAGYEQYF. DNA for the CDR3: TGTGCCAGCAGCCGGGGACTAGCAGGTTACGAGCAGTACTTC.

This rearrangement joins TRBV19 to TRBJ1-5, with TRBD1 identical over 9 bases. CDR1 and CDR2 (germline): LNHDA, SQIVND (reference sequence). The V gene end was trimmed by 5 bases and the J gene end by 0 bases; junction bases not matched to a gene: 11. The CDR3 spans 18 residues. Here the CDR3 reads CASSEPGQGIYSNQPQHF. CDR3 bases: TGTGCCAGTAGTGAACCCGGACAGGGGATTTATAGCAATCAGCCCCAGCATTTT.

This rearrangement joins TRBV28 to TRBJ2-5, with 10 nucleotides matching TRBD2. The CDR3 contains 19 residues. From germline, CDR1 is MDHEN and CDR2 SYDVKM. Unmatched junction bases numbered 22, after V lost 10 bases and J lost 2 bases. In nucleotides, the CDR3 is TGTGCCATCTCCCCCATGATGGCTAGCGGGGGACCCTCTCAAGAGACCCAGTACTTC. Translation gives CAISPMMASGGPSQETQYF.

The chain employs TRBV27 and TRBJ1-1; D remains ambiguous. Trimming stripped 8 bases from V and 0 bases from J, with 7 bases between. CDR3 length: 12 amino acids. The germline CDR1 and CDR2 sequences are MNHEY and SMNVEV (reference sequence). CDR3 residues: CASLGMNTEAFF. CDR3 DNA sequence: TGTGCCAGCCTAGGGATGAACACTGAAGCTTTCTTT.

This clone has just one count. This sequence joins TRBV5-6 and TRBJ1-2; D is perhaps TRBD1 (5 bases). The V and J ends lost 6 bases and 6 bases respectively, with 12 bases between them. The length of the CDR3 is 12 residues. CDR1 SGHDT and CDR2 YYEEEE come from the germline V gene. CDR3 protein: CASTRGLDGYTF. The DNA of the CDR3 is TGTGCCAGCACCCGGGGACTTGATGGCTACACCTTC.